Described below is a single TCR beta chain sequence and its context. The antigen is not known. Time point defined: week 47, end of study. Doses comprised 300 ug of mutant IDH1 20-mer peptide each, plus topical imiquimod. V dropped 2 bases and J dropped 3 bases, with 8 bases sitting between them. The CDR3 covers 13 residues. Germline V gives CDR1 MNHEY, CDR2 SVGAGI. This sample is drawn from a study of a mutant IDH1 vaccine in newly diagnosed glioma. In the study overall: The study held visit V12 at week 35 and visit V13 at week 47.

The method was immunoSEQ multiplex PCR; TCRdb's version includes in-frame clones alone and lacks a portion of them. The data contain around 50,000 clones, roughly 80% of them singletons. V and J are TRBV6-5 and TRBJ2-7; perhaps TRBD1 as D (6 bases). The origin of this receptor is a woman in her twenties or thirties with glioma. Some clones in this sample may be carry-over from other donors' samples. Sequences were derived from PBMCs, sampled from a glioma patient whose treatment included an IDH1 peptide vaccine. The CDR3 loop reads CASSYGTSYEQYF. For the CDR3, the DNA is TGTGCCAGCAGTTACGGGACAAGCTACGAGCAGTACTTC.